This TCR beta chain stems from a study of T cell responses to AZD1222 COVID-19 vaccine. Across the whole study: Second-dose schedules of about 4 or about 12 weeks were combined.

Sequenced by immunoSEQ multiplex PCR; TCRdb stores in-frame clones only, minus some. The sample includes nearly 110,000 clones, approximately 90% seen only once; the top ten take around 4.3%. On this clone itself: Its antigen is unknown. The junction differs from germline at one of its ends, possibly a read error.

Study observations and caveats: In all cases, repertoires were sampled only after the peak T cell response. The sample set comprised mostly white British donors with more females, and clonal diversity was possibly underestimated.

The CDR3 consists of 13 residues. In germline, CDR1 is SEHNR, CDR2 FQNEAQ (reference sequence). This sequence was found in an adult in good health. Sequencing used peripheral blood, obtained on day 0 of AZD1222 vaccination. The chain joins TRBV7-9 to TRBJ2-7, with D perhaps matching TRBD2 (6 bases). CDR3 sequence reads: CAGSGPPFYEQYF. Here the CDR3 DNA reads TGTGCCGGCAGCGGGCCTCCATTCTACGAGCAGTACTTC.